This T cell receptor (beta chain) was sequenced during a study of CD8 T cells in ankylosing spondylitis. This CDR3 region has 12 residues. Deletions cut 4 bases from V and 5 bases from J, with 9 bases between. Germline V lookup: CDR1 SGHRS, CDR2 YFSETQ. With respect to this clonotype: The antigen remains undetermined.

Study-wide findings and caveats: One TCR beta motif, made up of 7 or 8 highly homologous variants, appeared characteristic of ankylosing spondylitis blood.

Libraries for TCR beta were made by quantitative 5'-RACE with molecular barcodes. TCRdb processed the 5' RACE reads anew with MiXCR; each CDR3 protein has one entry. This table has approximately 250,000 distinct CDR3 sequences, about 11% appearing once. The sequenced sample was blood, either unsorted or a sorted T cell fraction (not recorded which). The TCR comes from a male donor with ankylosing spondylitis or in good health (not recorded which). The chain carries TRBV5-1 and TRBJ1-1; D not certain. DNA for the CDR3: TGCGCCAGCAGCCAGAGTGGAACTGAAGCTTTCTTT. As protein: CASSQSGTEAFF.